The next 20 T cell receptor beta chains were all read from a single sample in a study of T cell responses to AZD1222 COVID-19 vaccine. The method was immunoSEQ multiplex PCR; TCRdb's version includes in-frame clones alone and lacks a portion of them. The sample carries about 180,000 clones, approximately 90% recorded once. Sample: peripheral blood, taken on day 0 of AZD1222 vaccination. The receptor set was obtained from an adult in good health.

The genes are TRBV12-3 or TRBV12-4 and TRBJ2-4; 7 bases are a match to TRBD2. J gave up 9 bases and V 8 bases, and 10 bases lay outside the gene matches. The CDR3 contains 13 residues. The CDR3 DNA reads as TGTGCCAGCTCGTGGGGGGGTGGAGGCATTCAGTACTTC. Protein sequence: CASSWGGGGIQYF.

The chain couples TRBV9 to TRBJ1-5, with TRBD1 identical over 7 bases. Germline assignment: CDR1 SGDLS and CDR2 YYNGEE. The CDR3 consists of 15 residues. The V segment lost 2 bases and the J segment 2 bases; nucleotides outside the gene matches: 4. The CDR3 region has the DNA TGTGCCAGCAGCGTGGGGGACAGCCGCAATCAGCCCCAGCATTTT. Protein product: CASSVGDSRNQPQHF.

Here the CDR3 reads CASNRGQNNSPLHF. In DNA form, the CDR3 reads TGTGCCAGCAACCGGGGACAGAATAATTCACCCCTCCACTTT. The genes are TRBV6-5 and TRBJ1-6; 7 bases fit TRBD1. V shed 7 bases, J shed 5 bases, and the junction held 5 bases outside the gene matches. CDR3 length: 14 amino acids. Germline values: CDR1 MNHEY, CDR2 SVGAGI.

CDR3 nucleotide sequence: TGTGCCAGCAGCCAAGATCTCTCAACTGGGGCCAACGTCCTGACTTTC. It translates to CASSQDLSTGANVLTF. This chain uses TRBV4-2 with TRBJ2-6; D remains ambiguous. V was cut by 0 bases and J by 2 bases, with 8 bases left in between. The CDR3 has 16 amino acids. The germline CDR1 and CDR2 sequences are LGHNA and YNFKEQ.

The chain recombines TRBV12-1 with TRBJ2-1; TRBD1 is the table's D call and was not checked against the DNA. TRBV12-1 is a recognized pseudogene. The CDR3 sequence is 14 residues long. The CDR3 loop reads CASSFNQGGNEQFF. In DNA, the CDR3 is TGTGCCAGCAGCTTTAACCAGGGGGGCAATGAGCAGTTCTTC.

This chain uses TRBV27 with TRBJ1-4; possibly TRBD1 for D (6 bases). CDR1 MNHEY and CDR2 SMNVEV come from the germline V gene (reference sequence). This CDR3 region has 16 residues. The germline V and J ends were trimmed by 1 base and 11 bases, with 20 bases remaining between them. The CDR3 protein is CASSLWGHLPGEKLFF. The CDR3 nucleotides read TGTGCCAGCAGTTTATGGGGACACCTGCCGGGAGAGAAACTGTTTTTT.

The rearrangement links TRBV7-2 to TRBJ1-2; possible D gene TRBD1, 5 bases. Germline CDR1 SGHTA, CDR2 FQGNSA. This CDR3 is 15 amino acids long. Deletions cut 5 bases from V and 4 bases from J, with 17 bases between. The CDR3 sequence: CASSTDTGSPYGYTF. The CDR3 DNA is TGTGCCAGCAGCACCGATACAGGATCCCCCTATGGCTACACCTTC.

CDR3 protein: CASSPLGQATGNTIYF. CDR3 DNA: TGTGCCAGCAGCCCTTTAGGGCAGGCCACTGGAAACACCATATATTTT. The gene calls are TRBV7-9 and TRBJ1-3; D is uncertain. Per the germline V gene, CDR1 is SEHNR and CDR2 is FQNEAQ (reference sequence). This CDR3 contains 16 residues. V lost 5 bases to trimming and J lost 2 bases, with 16 bases between them.

The chain carries TRBV7-8 and TRBJ1-1, with a weak D call TRBD1 (5 bases). Trimming removed 1 base from V and 6 bases from J, with 12 bases in between. Germline V lookup: CDR1 SGHVS, CDR2 FQNEAQ. The CDR3 is 14 amino acids. The CDR3 bases are TGTGCCAGCAGCTTAGGGGCCGGGGGGGCTGAAGCTTTCTTT. Translated, it gives CASSLGAGGAEAFF. Variable domain in full (rest from reference TRBV7-8 and TRBJ1-1): GAGVSQSPRYKVAKRGQDVALRCDPISGHVSLFWYQQALGQGPEFLTYFQNEAQLDKSGLPSDRFFAERPEGSVSTLKIQRTQQEDSAVYLCASSLGAGGAEAFFGQGTRLTVV.

This clone was counted a single time. The V gene is TRBV4-2, the J gene TRBJ2-3, with TRBD2 identical over 15 bases. Germline CDR1 reads LGHNA; CDR2 reads YNFKEQ. V was pared by 3 bases and J by 5 bases, with 12 bases of the junction left unmatched. This CDR3 comprises 19 residues. The CDR3 loop is CASSQGLAGGLMVGDTQYF. The CDR3 DNA sequence: TGTGCCAGCAGCCAGGGACTAGCGGGGGGTTTAATGGTGGGAGATACGCAGTATTTT.

The CDR3: CASSLAVRPRQFF. The CDR3 nucleotides are TGTGCCAGCAGCTTAGCGGTTCGTCCTAGGCAGTTCTTC. This chain joins TRBV7-9 and TRBJ2-1; no definite D call. Trimming pared 0 bases from V and 12 bases from J, leaving 12 bases between. This CDR3 has 13 amino acids. In germline, CDR1 is SEHNR, CDR2 FQNEAQ (reference sequence).

V gene TRBV9 combines with J gene TRBJ2-1, with D maybe TRBD2 (5 bases). From germline, CDR1 is SGDLS and CDR2 YYNGEE. The CDR3 is 14 residues long. V lost 4 bases and J 9 bases, leaving 17 bases between the germline ends. CDR3 nucleotide sequence: TGTGCCAGCAGCCCCTGGACTTTTTTGAGTGAGCAGTTCTTC. Translating gives CASSPWTFLSEQFF.

This rearrangement joins TRBV30 to TRBJ2-7; a weak D match, TRBD2 (6 bases). Germline CDR1 reads GTSNPN; CDR2 reads SVGIG (reference sequence). The CDR3 length is 15 residues. The ends were cut back, 0 bases at V and 0 bases at J, with 12 bases in the middle. CDR3 bases: TGTGCCTGGAGTGTAGGAGGGATCCTCTCCTACGAGCAGTACTTC. As protein: CAWSVGGILSYEQYF.

The chain carries TRBV5-8 and TRBJ2-7, with TRBD1 matching over 7 bases. This CDR3 has 16 residues. After removal of 6 bases from V and 0 bases from J, the junction contained 12 bases not matched to a gene. Germline CDR1 is SGHTS and CDR2 is YDEGEE. CDR3 residues: CASTLRGRGPSYEQYF. Here the CDR3 DNA reads TGTGCCAGCACTCTGAGGGGAAGGGGGCCCTCCTACGAGCAGTACTTC.

The rearrangement uses TRBV11-2 and TRBJ2-2, with 13 bases that match TRBD2. Unmatched junction bases numbered 2, after V lost 3 bases and J lost 1 base. The CDR3 runs 17 residues. Germline V lookup: CDR1 SGHAT, CDR2 FQNNGV. The CDR3 reads CASSLGTSGVNTGELFF. The CDR3 DNA reads TGTGCCAGCAGCTTGGGGACTAGCGGGGTGAACACCGGGGAGCTGTTTTTT.

This clone has only one observation. The chain employs TRBV6-5 and TRBJ1-1; D perhaps matches TRBD1 (5 bases). Per germline, CDR1 MNHEY and CDR2 SVGAGI. V was shortened by 0 bases and J by 3 bases, with 8 bases between the two germline ends. The CDR3 is 14 amino acids. The CDR3 region is CASSYSGTYTEAFF. The CDR3 coding sequence is TGTGCCAGCAGTTACTCGGGGACGTACACTGAAGCTTTCTTT.

The gene calls are TRBV6-2 or TRBV6-3 and TRBJ2-7; 9 bases agree with TRBD2. CDR1 and CDR2 (germline): MNHEY, SVGEGT. The CDR3 extends over 15 amino acids. Trimming at V came to 5 bases and at J to 1 base, leaving 6 bases not matched to a gene. This CDR3 is CASSPLRGGSYEQYF. CDR3 sequence (DNA): TGTGCCAGCAGTCCCCTGCGGGGGGGGTCCTACGAGCAGTACTTC.

This sequence joins TRBV5-1 and TRBJ2-3; D gene uncertain. Germline V gene data show CDR1 as SGHRS and CDR2 as YFSETQ. V was cut by 3 bases and J by 2 bases, with 7 bases left in between. The CDR3 spans 13 residues. In nucleotides, the CDR3 is TGCGCCAGCAGCTCTTATTCCACAGATACGCAGTATTTT. It yields the protein CASSSYSTDTQYF.

V usage is TRBV10-3 and J usage is TRBJ1-6; possible D gene TRBD1, 5 bases. The germline CDR1 and CDR2 sequences are ENHRY and SYGVKD. CDR3 size: 13 residues. V was shortened by 4 bases and J by 8 bases, with 9 bases between the two germline ends. DNA of the CDR3: TGTGCCATCAGTGCCGACAGCGATTCACCCCTCCACTTT. Translated: CAISADSDSPLHF.

This clone came up once. The chain couples TRBV9 to TRBJ2-1, with 13 bases lining up with TRBD2. The length of the CDR3 is 16 residues. V shed 0 bases, J shed 6 bases, and the junction held 3 bases outside the gene matches. Germline CDR1 SGDLS, CDR2 YYNGEE. The CDR3 sequence: CASSVGTSGGFNEQFF. In DNA form, the CDR3 reads TGTGCCAGCAGCGTAGGGACTAGCGGGGGCTTCAATGAGCAGTTCTTC.